The entry below describes one TCR beta chain. What it recognizes is unknown. The record originates from a study of T cell responses to AZD1222 COVID-19 vaccine. Study-wide findings and caveats: Baseline seropositivity occurred in only a handful of AZD1222 recipients.

Assay: immunoSEQ multiplex PCR; the TCRdb copy retains only in-frame clones and omits some. The repertoire holds about 140,000 clones, with 85% to 90% as singletons. CDR3 length equals 16 residues. In germline, CDR1 is SGHVS, CDR2 FQNEAQ. V shed 5 bases, J shed 7 bases, and the junction held 9 bases outside the gene matches. The source of this sequence is an adult in good health. Sequencing was performed on peripheral blood, taken on day 0 of AZD1222 vaccination. The chain employs TRBV7-8 and TRBJ2-1, with 12 bases matching TRBD2. CDR3 amino acids: CASSPLAGGPGNEQFF. The CDR3 bases are TGTGCCAGCAGCCCTCTAGCGGGAGGGCCGGGGAATGAGCAGTTCTTC.